These T cell receptor beta chains were read from a single sample in a study of OX40 agonist ivuxolimab in advanced cancers. Sequenced by immunoSEQ multiplex PCR; TCRdb stores in-frame clones only, minus some. The sample gives tens of thousands of clones, roughly 87% of which show up once; roughly 0.32% is in the top ten. The specimen comprised CD4+ or CD8+ T cells sorted from blood, sampled in a trial of the OX40 agonist ivuxolimab. These receptors originate from an adult with an advanced solid tumor such as melanoma, head and neck, liver or kidney cancer. Both conserved end residues are trimmed from each CDR3. A D gene is named only where the DNA matches it firmly.

TRBV5-1	TRBD1	TRBJ2-1	ASSLEGQATYNEQF
TRBV18	TRBD2	TRBJ2-7	ASSPRLAGYEQY
TRBV19	TRBD1	TRBJ2-2	ASRTGTGVTGELF
TRBV12-5	.	TRBJ1-2	ASGLGANYGYT
TRBV7-2	.	TRBJ2-3	ASSLGRQPSTDTQY
TRBV5-4	TRBD2	TRBJ2-5	ASSPAGGKETQY
TRBV28	.	TRBJ2-7	ASSQGMSYEQY
TRBV9	.	TRBJ1-3	ASSVSVGHSAWNTIY
TRBV6-6	.	TRBJ2-5	ASSYIKTQY
TRBV28	.	TRBJ1-4	ASSLPQGHGNEKLF
TRBV7-9	TRBD1	TRBJ1-4	ASSLGQGEKLF
TRBV29-1	.	TRBJ1-1	SVLPRGGVNTEAF
TRBV19	TRBD2	TRBJ2-1	ASKRTSSYNEQF
TRBV9	TRBD1	TRBJ2-1	ASSVGGRGLRNEQF
TRBV7-9	.	TRBJ1-2	ASSLAGDSFYGYT
TRBV6-1	.	TRBJ1-1	ASTRLKQRSTEAF
TRBV19	.	TRBJ2-2	ASEVRGLSSSGELF
TRBV7-2	TRBD2	TRBJ2-2	ASSLMFAGEAGELF
TRBV2	TRBD2	TRBJ2-3	ASSETSASTDTQY
TRBV28	TRBD2	TRBJ2-4	ASSHLRGGAGDIQY
TRBV7-7	TRBD1	TRBJ2-5	ASSSRQGEWETQY
TRBV6-6	.	TRBJ1-2	ASSPANMGGNGYT
TRBV5-1	.	TRBJ2-5	ASSLFGGSLETQY
TRBV7-2	.	TRBJ1-1	ASSLFEG
TRBV5-1	TRBD1	TRBJ2-7	ASSRGTENYEQY
TRBV30	.	TRBJ2-4	AWTLASGKNIQY
TRBV7-2	TRBD2	TRBJ2-1	ASSLVGSGRRNEQF
TRBV6-6	.	TRBJ1-2	ASRNGGAYSYGYT
TRBV5-8	TRBD1	TRBJ2-5	ASSWGQGSETQY
TRBV10-2	.	TRBJ1-1	ASSEAKGAF
TRBV7-2	.	TRBJ1-2	ASSLYTNYGYT
TRBV7-2	.	TRBJ1-4	ASSPGRRAPNEKLF
TRBV28	.	TRBJ1-4	ASSPEEKLF
TRBV19	.	TRBJ1-2	ASSMGYGYT
TRBV4-1	.	TRBJ1-2	ASSQEFRAITPYGYT
TRBV18	.	TRBJ2-5	ASSPPGTQETQY
TRBV6-1	.	TRBJ1-2	ASSEPGIRNYGYT
TRBV6-5	TRBD2	TRBJ2-7	ASTTSGSLYEQY
TRBV5-6	TRBD2	TRBJ2-1	ASSLAGGLWGGSYNEQF
TRBV9	TRBD1	TRBJ2-7	ASSAATGGIYEQY
TRBV2	.	TRBJ2-1	ASSTSGNEQF
TRBV18	.	TRBJ1-1	ASSPLVYRNTEAF
TRBV18	TRBD2	TRBJ2-7	ASSPGLAGAYEQY
TRBV15	.	TRBJ1-5	ATSLGNQPQH
TRBV11-2	.	TRBJ1-1	ATAGGLNTEAF
TRBV18	.	TRBJ1-4	ASSPQLAGEGEKLF
TRBV2	.	TRBJ1-1	ASSGMNTEAF
TRBV7-9	.	TRBJ2-6	ATPQGANVLT
TRBV28	TRBD2	TRBJ2-7	ASSGTRLHEQY
TRBV7-2	.	TRBJ2-3	ASSLGGLWGTDTQY
TRBV9	.	TRBJ2-5	ASSTQGYQETQY
TRBV7-2	TRBD2	TRBJ2-1	ASRHGTSGRRRGNEQF
TRBV5-1	TRBD2	TRBJ2-7	ASSLEGLAGTRPTYEQY
TRBV6-4	.	TRBJ1-5	ASSEGSGQPQH
TRBV2	.	TRBJ1-5	ASSAGMGAQH